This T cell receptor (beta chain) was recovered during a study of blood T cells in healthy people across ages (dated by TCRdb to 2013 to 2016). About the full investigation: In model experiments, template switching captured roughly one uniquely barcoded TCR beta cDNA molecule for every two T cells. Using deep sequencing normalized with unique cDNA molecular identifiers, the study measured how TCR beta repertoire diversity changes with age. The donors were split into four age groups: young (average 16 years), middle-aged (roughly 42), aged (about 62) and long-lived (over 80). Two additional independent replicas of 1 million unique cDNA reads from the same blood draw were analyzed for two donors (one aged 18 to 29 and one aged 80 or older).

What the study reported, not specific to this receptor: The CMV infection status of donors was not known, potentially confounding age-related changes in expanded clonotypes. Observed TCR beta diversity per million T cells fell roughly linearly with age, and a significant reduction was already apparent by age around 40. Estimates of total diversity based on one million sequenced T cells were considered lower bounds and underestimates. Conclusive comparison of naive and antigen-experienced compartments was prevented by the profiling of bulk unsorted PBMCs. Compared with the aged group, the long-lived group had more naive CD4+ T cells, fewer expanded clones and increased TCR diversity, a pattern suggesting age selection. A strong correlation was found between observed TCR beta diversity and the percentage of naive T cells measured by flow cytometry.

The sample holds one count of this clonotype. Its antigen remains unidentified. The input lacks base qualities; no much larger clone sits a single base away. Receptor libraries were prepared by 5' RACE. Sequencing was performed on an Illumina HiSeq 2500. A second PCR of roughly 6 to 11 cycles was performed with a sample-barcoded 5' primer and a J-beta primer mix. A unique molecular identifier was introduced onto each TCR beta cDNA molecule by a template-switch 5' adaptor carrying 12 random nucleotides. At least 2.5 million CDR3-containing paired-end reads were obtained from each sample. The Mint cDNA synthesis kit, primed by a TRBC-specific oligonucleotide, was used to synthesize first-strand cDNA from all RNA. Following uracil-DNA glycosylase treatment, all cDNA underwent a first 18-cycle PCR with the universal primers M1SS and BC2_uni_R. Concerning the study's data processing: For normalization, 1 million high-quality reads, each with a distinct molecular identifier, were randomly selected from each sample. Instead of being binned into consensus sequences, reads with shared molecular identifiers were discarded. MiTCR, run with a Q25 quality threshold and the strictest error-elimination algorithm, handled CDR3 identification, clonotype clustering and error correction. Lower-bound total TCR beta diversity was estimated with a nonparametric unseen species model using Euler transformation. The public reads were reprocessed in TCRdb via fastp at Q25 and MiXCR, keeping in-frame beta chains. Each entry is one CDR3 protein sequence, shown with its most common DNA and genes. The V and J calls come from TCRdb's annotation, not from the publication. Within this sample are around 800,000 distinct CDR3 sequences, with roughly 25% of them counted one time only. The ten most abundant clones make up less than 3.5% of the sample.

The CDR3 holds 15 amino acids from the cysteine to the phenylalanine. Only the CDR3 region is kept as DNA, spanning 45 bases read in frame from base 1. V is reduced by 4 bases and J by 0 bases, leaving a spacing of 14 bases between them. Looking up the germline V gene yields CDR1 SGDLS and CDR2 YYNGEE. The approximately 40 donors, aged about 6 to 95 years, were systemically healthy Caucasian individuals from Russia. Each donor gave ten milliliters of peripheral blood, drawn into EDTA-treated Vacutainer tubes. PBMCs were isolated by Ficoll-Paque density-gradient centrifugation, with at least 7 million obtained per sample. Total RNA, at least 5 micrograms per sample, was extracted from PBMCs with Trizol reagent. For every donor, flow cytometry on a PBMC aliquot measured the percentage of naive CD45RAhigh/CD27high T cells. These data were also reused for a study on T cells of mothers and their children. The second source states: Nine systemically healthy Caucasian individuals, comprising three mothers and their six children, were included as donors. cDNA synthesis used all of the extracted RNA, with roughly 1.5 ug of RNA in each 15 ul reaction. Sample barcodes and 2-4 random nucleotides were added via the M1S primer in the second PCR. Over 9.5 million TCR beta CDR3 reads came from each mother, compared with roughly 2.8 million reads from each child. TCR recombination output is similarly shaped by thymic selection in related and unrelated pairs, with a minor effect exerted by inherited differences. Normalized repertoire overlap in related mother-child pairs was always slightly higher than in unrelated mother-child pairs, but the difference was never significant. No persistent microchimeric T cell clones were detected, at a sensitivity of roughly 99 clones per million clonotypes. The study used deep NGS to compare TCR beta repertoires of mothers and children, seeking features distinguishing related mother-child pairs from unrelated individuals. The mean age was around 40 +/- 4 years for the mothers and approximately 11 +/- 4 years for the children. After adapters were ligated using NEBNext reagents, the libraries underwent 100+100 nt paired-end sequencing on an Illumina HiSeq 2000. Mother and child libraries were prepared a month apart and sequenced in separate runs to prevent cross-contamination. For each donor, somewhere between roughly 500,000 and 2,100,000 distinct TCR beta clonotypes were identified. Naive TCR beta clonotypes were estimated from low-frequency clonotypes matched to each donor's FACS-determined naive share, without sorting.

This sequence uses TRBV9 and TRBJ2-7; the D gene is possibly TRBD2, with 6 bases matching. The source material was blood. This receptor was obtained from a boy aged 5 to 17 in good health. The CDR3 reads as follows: CASSPGGALSYEQYF. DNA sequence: TGTGCCAGCAGCCCTGGCGGGGCACTCTCCTACGAGCAGTACTTC.